Listed below are T cell receptor beta chains from one sample, sequenced in a study of identical twins. TCRdb analysed the 5' RACE reads with MiXCR anew, one entry per CDR3 protein. The sample holds 450,000 to 500,000 distinct CDR3 sequences, more than 13% seen once. The same sample was also studied in work on yellow fever vaccine responses in identical twins.

Sequencing was done on a sample of CD4+ T cells sorted from blood. The receptor source for this set is a woman aged 18-29 years in good health. Each CDR3 is given without its conserved first and last residue. Rows may omit the clone size; those that give it use once, few, many or a size class.

j_call,clone_size,v_call,cdr3_aa
TRBJ2-1,few,TRBV28,ASKSSGSGYNEQF
TRBJ2-1,few,TRBV7-9,ASSQRQGPSYNEQF
TRBJ2-1,NA,TRBV2,ASRAGFNEQF
TRBJ2-3,NA,TRBV6-2/TRBV6-3,ASARRGPTRDTQY
TRBJ2-3,NA,TRBV12-3/TRBV12-4,ASSLSAGQDDTQY
TRBJ2-7,many,TRBV3-1,ASRGGGATYEQY
TRBJ2-2,few,TRBV3-1,ASSQQSTGELF
TRBJ1-6,NA,TRBV7-2,ASSLGTLNSPLH
TRBJ1-5,NA,TRBV7-9,ASSPGQGEKGNQPQH
TRBJ2-3,NA,TRBV15,ATSRIRTGTDTQY
TRBJ2-1,few,TRBV4-1,ASSPRLAGFYNEQF
TRBJ2-1,NA,TRBV4-2,ASSHQLAGYNEQF
TRBJ2-1,few,TRBV7-8,ASSFPTGNNEQF
TRBJ2-5,few,TRBV13,ASSLTTQWGGETQY
TRBJ2-5,NA,TRBV6-5,ASSYLDSQETQY
TRBJ2-1,few,TRBV6-5,ASSYSRGIGYNEQF
TRBJ2-1,few,TRBV9,ASSVSGGSIEQF
TRBJ2-7,NA,TRBV7-2,ASSLGGTGKSEQY
TRBJ2-6,NA,TRBV12-3/TRBV12-4,ATNRGSGANVLT
TRBJ2-1,NA,TRBV20-1,SARDPRLAGVEQF
TRBJ1-2,many,TRBV7-9,ASSVSGTLGDGYT
TRBJ2-7,few,TRBV20-1,SARERTRSIPEQY
TRBJ2-7,NA,TRBV6-2/TRBV6-3,ASIKDREAEEQY
TRBJ2-7,many,TRBV20-1,SASQLAGGAEQY
TRBJ2-7,NA,TRBV20-1,SATGVGVYEQY
TRBJ2-3,few,TRBV11-2,ASSLGGLAAFLYATDTQY
TRBJ2-7,few,TRBV6-5,ASRLGQGGGYEQY
TRBJ1-1,NA,TRBV6-5,ASSYSGGVRNTEAF
TRBJ2-3,few,TRBV2,ASRSPGSTDTQY
TRBJ2-5,many,TRBV29-1,SVDGRQETQY
TRBJ2-7,few,TRBV2,ASSEDPTLYEQY
TRBJ2-3,few,TRBV7-2,ASSLLNVPDTQY
TRBJ2-7,NA,TRBV5-1,ASRAGVTEYYEQY
TRBJ2-2,NA,TRBV25-1,ATAGPLSTGELF
TRBJ2-1,NA,TRBV2,ASSVDFGEQF
TRBJ2-4,few,TRBV20-1,SARWGTKNIQY
TRBJ2-3,few,TRBV5-5,ASSFSRGSLEDTQY